A single sample is the source of the 17 T cell receptor beta chains below, sequenced in a study of radiation and T cells in renal cell carcinoma. Time point here: blood 4 weeks post-SBRT, at nephrectomy. Described treatment: 15 Gy SBRT to primary tumor, nephrectomy 4 weeks later. The assay was immunoSEQ multiplex PCR, and TCRdb's table has in-frame clones only and misses some. The data show 140,000 to 150,000 clones, 80% to 90% seen once. The input for sequencing was blood, taken from a patient whose treatment included radiotherapy and nephrectomy. Receptor source: a woman aged 45 to 65 with renal cell carcinoma.

V is TRBV6-5 and J is TRBJ2-7, with unresolved D. Germline CDR1 MNHEY, CDR2 SVGAGI. V was trimmed by 1 base and J by 6 bases, leaving 13 bases between them. The CDR3 has 14 residues. This CDR3 reads CASSYLESGGEQYF. The CDR3 nucleotides read TGTGCCAGCAGTTACTTAGAGTCGGGCGGCGAGCAGTACTTC.

Only one count was recorded for this clone. The gene calls are TRBV28 and TRBJ1-5; 9 positions agree with TRBD1. The CDR3 is 13 amino acids. Germline V gene data show CDR1 as MDHEN and CDR2 as SYDVKM. The trim removed 6 bases at V and 7 bases at J, leaving 4 bases unmatched. Written as DNA, the CDR3 is TGTGCCAGCAGGGACAGGGGAGGACAGCCCCAGCATTTT. It is translated as CASRDRGGQPQHF. The full variable domain, its missing parts supplied by reference TRBV28 and TRBJ1-5, is DVKVTQSSRYLVKRTGEKVFLECVQDMDHENMFWYRQDPGLGLRLIYFSYDVKMKEKGDIPEGYSVSREKKERFSLILESASTNQTSMYLCASRDRGGQPQHFGDGTRLSIL.

The chain links TRBV19 to TRBJ2-7, with D tentatively TRBD1 (6 bases). CDR1 LNHDA and CDR2 SQIVND come from the germline V gene (reference sequence). Deletions cut 6 bases from V and 3 bases from J, with 12 bases between. This CDR3 is 13 amino acids long. CDR3 protein: CASRGGARYEQYF. Here the CDR3 DNA reads TGTGCCAGTAGAGGGGGAGCTCGCTACGAGCAGTACTTC.

CDR3 in DNA: TGTGCCAGCAGTGAAAGCCTAGCGGCCTACGAGCAGTACTTC. Translation gives CASSESLAAYEQYF. The V call is TRBV25-1, the J call TRBJ2-7, with 7 bases fitting TRBD2. This CDR3 region has 14 residues. Germline loops: CDR1 MGHDK, CDR2 SYGVNS. The trim removed 2 bases at V and 2 bases at J, leaving 3 bases unmatched.

V is TRBV7-2 and J is TRBJ2-1; D remains unclear. The V end was cut by 2 bases, the J end by 5 bases, with 10 bases between. This CDR3 is built from 14 residues. Germline V gives CDR1 SGHTA, CDR2 FQGNSA. As DNA, the CDR3 is TGTGCCAGCAGCTTACACTACGGAAACAATGAGCAGTTCTTC. Amino acid sequence: CASSLHYGNNEQFF.

In regard to this clone: Other DNA sequences in the sample encode the same CDR3. The chain uses TRBV7-2 and TRBJ1-5; D call uncertain. V dropped 4 bases and J dropped 1 base, with 8 bases sitting between them. There are 14 residues in the CDR3. Per germline, CDR1 SGHTA and CDR2 FQGNSA. The CDR3 loop is CASSSTGSNQPQHF. The CDR3 coding sequence is TGTGCCAGCAGCTCGACCGGGAGCAATCAGCCCCAGCATTTT.

The DNA of the CDR3 is TGTGCCAGCAGCTTAGTAAATGAGCAGTTCTTC. Its protein is CASSLVNEQFF. The chain is built from TRBV7-9 and TRBJ2-1; D gene uncertain. V was clipped by 1 base and J by 7 bases, with 2 bases between them. Looked up from germline, CDR1 is SEHNR and CDR2 is FQNEAQ (reference sequence). This CDR3 comprises 11 residues.

The rearrangement joins TRBV5-6 to TRBJ1-3; a weak D match, TRBD1 (6 bases). This CDR3 region has 14 residues. Trimming pared 0 bases from V and 2 bases from J, leaving 6 bases between. Germline CDR1 reads SGHDT; CDR2 reads YYEEEE. The CDR3, as DNA: TGTGCCAGCAGCTTGGCAGGGGCTGGAAACACCATATATTTT. As protein: CASSLAGAGNTIYF.

V gene TRBV28 combines with J gene TRBJ2-6, with D maybe TRBD1 (5 bases). With 9 bases removed from V and 0 bases from J, the gap between germline ends came to 9 bases. The length of the CDR3 is 14 residues. Germline V lookup: CDR1 MDHEN, CDR2 SYDVKM. CDR3 residues: CASDSTSGANVLTF. The CDR3 DNA reads TGTGCCAGTGACAGTACCTCTGGGGCCAACGTCCTGACTTTC.

This chain uses TRBV5-1 with TRBJ1-2; D possibly corresponds to TRBD1 (6 bases). The V end was cut by 0 bases, the J end by 2 bases, with 14 bases between. Germline CDR1 is SGHRS and CDR2 is YFSETQ. The CDR3 covers 16 residues. This CDR3 reads CASSLAPGQINYGYTF. DNA of the CDR3: TGCGCCAGCAGCTTGGCCCCGGGACAAATCAACTATGGCTACACCTTC. The whole variable domain, filled in from reference TRBV5-1 and TRBJ1-2, reads KAGVTQTPRYLIKTRGQQVTLSCSPISGHRSVSWYQQTPGQGLQFLFEYFSETQRNKGNFPGRFSGRQFSNSRSEMNVSTLELGDSALYLCASSLAPGQINYGYTFGSGTRLTVV.

A single count supports this clone. This rearrangement joins TRBV10-3 to TRBJ1-4; no clear D gene. CDR1 is ENHRY, CDR2 SYGVKD, per germline. The CDR3 is 14 residues long. Trimming left V 0 bases short and J 7 bases short, with 9 bases between. CDR3 nucleotides: TGTGCCATCAGTGAGTCGGGCGAGGCTGAAAAACTGTTTTTT. This encodes CAISESGEAEKLFF.

The CDR3, as DNA: TGTGCCAGCAGTCCCCTGGTCAATGAAAAACTGTTTTTT. Its translation: CASSPLVNEKLFF. The chain has TRBV27 and TRBJ1-4; D gene uncertain. Looked up from germline, CDR1 is MNHEY and CDR2 is SMNVEV (reference sequence). The CDR3 extends over 13 amino acids. V was trimmed by 5 bases and J by 5 bases, leaving 9 bases between them.

V usage is TRBV15 and J usage is TRBJ2-6; 11 bases match TRBD1. J was trimmed by 4 bases and V by 3 bases; bases with no gene match: 11. Germline V gene data show CDR1 as LNHNV and CDR2 as YYDKDF (reference sequence). The CDR3 length is 19 residues. CDR3: CATSSPGGQGARGANVLTF. As DNA, the CDR3 is TGTGCCACCAGCAGCCCGGGAGGACAGGGGGCGCGGGGGGCCAACGTCCTGACTTTC.

The chain is built from TRBV6-6 and TRBJ1-2; D unresolved. The germline V and J ends were trimmed by 0 bases and 8 bases, with 10 bases remaining between them. Germline CDR1 reads MNHNY; CDR2 reads SVGAGI (reference sequence). CDR3 length: 13 amino acids. The CDR3 region has the DNA TGTGCCAGCAGTTACTCGCTTCTAGGAGGCTACACCTTC. It specifies CASSYSLLGGYTF.

The rearrangement uses TRBV5-8 and TRBJ1-1, with D perhaps matching TRBD1 (6 bases). The germline V gene has CDR1 SGHTS and CDR2 YDEGEE. CDR3 size: 18 residues. V was trimmed by 1 base and J by 0 bases, leaving 19 bases between them. CDR3: CASSLWGAGRGVNTEAFF. The CDR3 DNA sequence: TGTGCCAGCAGCTTGTGGGGGGCGGGCCGCGGGGTGAACACTGAAGCTTTCTTT. Combining the CDR3 with reference TRBV5-8 and TRBJ1-1 gives the whole variable domain EAGVTQSPTHLIKTRGQQATLRCSPISGHTSVYWYQQALGLGLQFLLWYDEGEERNRGNFPPRFSGRQFPNYSSELNVNALELEDSALYLCASSLWGAGRGVNTEAFFGQGTRLTVV.

The V gene is TRBV6-5, the J gene TRBJ2-1; D unresolved. Trimming left V 6 bases short and J 2 bases short, with 11 bases between. Germline loops: CDR1 MNHEY, CDR2 SVGAGI. The CDR3 runs 14 residues. The CDR3 region has the DNA TGTGCCAGCAGCCCCCCGGGCCCCTACAATGAGCAGTTCTTC. Protein product: CASSPPGPYNEQFF.

The chain carries TRBV4-3 and TRBJ2-5, with TRBD2 matching over 13 bases. Per germline, CDR1 LGHNA and CDR2 YSLEER. J gave up 3 bases and V 4 bases, and 8 bases lay outside the gene matches. The CDR3 is 17 residues long. The DNA for the CDR3 is TGCGCCAGCAGCCGAGGACTAGCGGGAGCCGCGGAAGAGACCCAGTACTTC. This codes for CASSRGLAGAAEETQYF.